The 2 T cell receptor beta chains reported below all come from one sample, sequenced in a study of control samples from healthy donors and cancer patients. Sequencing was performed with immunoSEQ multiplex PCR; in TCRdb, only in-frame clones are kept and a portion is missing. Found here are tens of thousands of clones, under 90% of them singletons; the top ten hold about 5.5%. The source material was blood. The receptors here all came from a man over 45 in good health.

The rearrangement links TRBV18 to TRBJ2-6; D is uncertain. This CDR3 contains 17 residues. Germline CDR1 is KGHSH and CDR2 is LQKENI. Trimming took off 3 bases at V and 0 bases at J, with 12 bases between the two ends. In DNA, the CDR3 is TGTGCCAGCTCACCGGAACAGATATCCTCTGGGGCCAACGTCCTGACTTTC. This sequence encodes CASSPEQISSGANVLTF.

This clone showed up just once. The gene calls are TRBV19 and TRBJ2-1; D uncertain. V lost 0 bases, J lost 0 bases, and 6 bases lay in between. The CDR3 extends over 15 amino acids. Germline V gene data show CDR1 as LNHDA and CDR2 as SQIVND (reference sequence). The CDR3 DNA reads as TGTGCCAGTAGTATAGACTTTTACTCCTACAATGAGCAGTTCTTC. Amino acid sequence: CASSIDFYSYNEQFF.